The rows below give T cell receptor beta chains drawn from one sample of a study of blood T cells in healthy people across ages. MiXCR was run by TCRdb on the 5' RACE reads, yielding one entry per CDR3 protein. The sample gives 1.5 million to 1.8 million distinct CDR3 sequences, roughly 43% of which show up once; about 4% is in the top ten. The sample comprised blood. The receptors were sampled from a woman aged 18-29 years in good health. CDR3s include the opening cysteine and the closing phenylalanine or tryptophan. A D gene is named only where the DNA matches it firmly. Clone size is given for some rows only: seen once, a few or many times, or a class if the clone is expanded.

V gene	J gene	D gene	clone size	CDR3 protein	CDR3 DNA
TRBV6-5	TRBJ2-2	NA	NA	CASSHLGGELFF	TGTGCCAGCAGTCACCTAGGCGGGGAGCTGTTTTTT
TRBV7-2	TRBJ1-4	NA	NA	CASSSRTETNEKLFF	TGTGCCAGCAGCTCCAGGACAGAAACTAATGAAAAACTGTTTTTT
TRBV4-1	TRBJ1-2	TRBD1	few	CASSQEGQGGFGYTF	TGCGCCAGCAGCCAAGAGGGACAGGGAGGGTTTGGCTACACCTTC
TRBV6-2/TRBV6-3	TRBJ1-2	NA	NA	CASRKDIYGYTF	TGTGCCAGCAGGAAAGACATCTATGGCTACACCTTC
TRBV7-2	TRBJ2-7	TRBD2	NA	CASSLEALGTSGYEQYF	TGTGCCAGCAGCTTAGAAGCACTGGGGACTAGCGGTTACGAGCAGTACTTC
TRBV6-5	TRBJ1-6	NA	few	CASSYFGNGHNSPLHF	TGTGCCAGCAGTTACTTCGGGAACGGGCATAATTCACCCCTCCACTTT
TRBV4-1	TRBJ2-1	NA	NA	CASSQVSFGVQEQFF	TGCGCCAGCAGCCAAGTGTCATTTGGAGTCCAGGAGCAGTTCTTC
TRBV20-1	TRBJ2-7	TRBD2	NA	CSAKSTSGRSYNEQYF	TGCAGTGCTAAGTCGACTAGCGGCCGCTCCTACAATGAGCAGTACTTC
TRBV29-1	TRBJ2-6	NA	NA	CSVARDSNSGANVLTF	TGCAGCGTTGCTCGGGACTCCAACTCTGGGGCCAACGTCCTGACTTTC
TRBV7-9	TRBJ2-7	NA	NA	CASSSPTEVILTYPCEQYF	TGTGCCAGCAGCTCCCCGACAGAGGTGATTCTAACTTACCCCTGCGAGCAGTACTTC
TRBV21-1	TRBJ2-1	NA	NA	CASSKPGLYNEQFF	TGTGCCAGCAGCAAGCCAGGTCTCTACAATGAGCAGTTCTTC
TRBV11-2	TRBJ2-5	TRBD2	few	CASSSRLAGLGEQYF	TGTGCCAGCAGCTCCCGACTAGCGGGATTGGGGGAGCAGTACTTC
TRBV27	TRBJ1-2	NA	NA	CAAGSTVNYGYTF	TGTGCCGCCGGGAGTACCGTTAACTATGGCTACACCTTC
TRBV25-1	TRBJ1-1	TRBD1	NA	CASSDQTGGPTEAFF	TGTGCCAGCAGTGATCAAACAGGGGGTCCCACTGAAGCTTTCTTT
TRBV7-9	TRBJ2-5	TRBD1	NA	CAGSFRGTGAMGNEQYF	TGTGCCGGCAGCTTCAGGGGGACAGGGGCGATGGGCAATGAGCAGTACTTC
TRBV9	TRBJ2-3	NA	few	CASSREIADTQYF	TGTGCCAGCAGCCGCGAGATAGCAGATACGCAGTATTTT